These T cell receptor beta chains were read from a single sample in a study of cytomegalovirus exposure and HLA in healthy donors. Here immunoSEQ multiplex PCR was the method, and the copy in TCRdb shows in-frame clones only, minus some. The table includes under 200,000 clones, around 85% detected once. The specimen sequenced was PBMCs. The receptors here all came from a male donor in good health and CMV-seronegative. The CDR3 runs from the conserved cysteine through the conserved F or W. D genes are given only for firm matches. The size of a clone is reported for some rows only, either as once, few or many, or as a class for expanded clones.

>-|TRBV5-6|TRBJ1-2|TRBD1
TGTGCCAGCAGCTTTGGGACAGGGCTTATTGGCTACACCTTC
CASSFGTGLIGYTF
>-|TRBV6-5|TRBJ2-3|TRBD1
TGTGCCAGCAGTTACGACAGGGGAGAGTCAGATACGCAGTATTTT
CASSYDRGESDTQYF
>-|TRBV6-1|TRBJ1-5|-
TGTGCCAGCAGCTTCAATCAGCCCCAGCATTTT
CASSFNQPQHF
>-|TRBV6-6|TRBJ1-6|-
TGTGCTACTCAAGGGAGGCAAGACTTTAATTCACCCCTCCACTTT
CATQGRQDFNSPLHF
>-|TRBV5-1|TRBJ2-4|TRBD1
TGCGCCAGCAGCTTGCTGCCAGGGGGTAGAAACATTCAGTACTTC
CASSLLPGGRNIQYF
>once|TRBV6-5|TRBJ1-4|TRBD1
TGTGCCAGCAGGACAGGGGAGTGGGAAAAACTGTTTTTT
CASRTGEWEKLFF
>-|TRBV10-3|TRBJ1-1|-
TGTGCCATCAATGGCGGCGCGCGGAACACTGAAGCTTTCTTT
CAINGGARNTEAFF
>-|TRBV7-9|TRBJ1-2|TRBD1
TGTGCCAGCAGCTTTCCGACAGGGGGTCACTATGGCTACACCTTC
CASSFPTGGHYGYTF
>-|TRBV6-1|TRBJ1-5|TRBD1
TGTGCCAGCAGGCTTGGGGGGACAGGGGTTCAGCCCCAGCATTTT
CASRLGGTGVQPQHF
>-|TRBV5-5|TRBJ1-1|-
TGTGCCAGCAGCGCCACAGTCAACACTGAAGCTTTCTTT
CASSATVNTEAFF
>-|TRBV6-6|TRBJ2-2|-
TGTGCCAGCAGACCTCGGACAGCGAACACCGGGGAGCTGTTTTTT
CASRPRTANTGELFF
>-|TRBV11-3|TRBJ1-1|-
TGTGCCAGCAGCTTCTCAGAGAACACTGAAGCTTTCTTT
CASSFSENTEAFF
>-|TRBV28|TRBJ1-2|TRBD1
TGTGCCAGCCGTTTTAACAGGGGGCGTTACTACACCTTC
CASRFNRGRYYTF
>-|TRBV5-4|TRBJ1-6|-
TGTGCCAGCAGCTTGGTTGCCAGGAATTCACCCCTCCACTTT
CASSLVARNSPLHF
>-|TRBV29-1|TRBJ2-3|-
TGCAGCGCTATGACAGGAATCACAGATACGCAGTATTTT
CSAMTGITDTQYF
>-|TRBV6-6|TRBJ1-5|TRBD1
TGTGCCAGCAGTCCACGGGACAGGGGAAGCAATCAGCCCCAGCATTTT
CASSPRDRGSNQPQHF
>-|TRBV7-8|TRBJ2-6|TRBD1
TGTGCCAGCAGCATTAAAACGGGACAGAGGTCTGGGGCCAACGTCCTGACTTTC
CASSIKTGQRSGANVLTF
>-|TRBV30|TRBJ2-7|-
TGTGCCTGGAATAATCGACGAACCACGGGATCCTACGAGCAGTACTTC
CAWNNRRTTGSYEQYF
>-|TRBV5-5|TRBJ1-1|TRBD1
TGTGCCAGCAGCCAAGCCGGGACAGGGCGTGAAGCTTTCTTT
CASSQAGTGREAFF
>-|TRBV11-2|TRBJ1-1|-
TGTGCCAGCAGCTTAGAGGGGGCTGAAGGAGTAGAGGCTTTCTTT
CASSLEGAEGVEAFF
>-|TRBV7-9|TRBJ2-6|-
TGTTCCAGCAAGCGGGCGGCCGTCTCTGGGGCCAACGTCCTGACTTTC
CSSKRAAVSGANVLTF
>-|TRBV7-8|TRBJ2-7|TRBD2
TGTGCCAGCAGCTTGACTAGCGGGGGGAGCTCCTACGAGCAGTACTTC
CASSLTSGGSSYEQYF
>-|TRBV4-1|TRBJ1-6|-
TGCGCCAGCAGCCAAGCTTTCCAGGGGTATATCGATTCACCCTTCCACTTT
CASSQAFQGYIDSPFHF
>-|TRBV7-7|TRBJ2-5|TRBD2
TGTGCTAGCAGCTGGACTAGCGGGGTCAATTGGGAGACCCAGTACTTC
CASSWTSGVNWETQYF
>-|TRBV27|TRBJ2-1|TRBD2
TGTGCCAGCAGTTTATTGGGGACTAGCGGGAATAGTGAGCAGTTCTTC
CASSLLGTSGNSEQFF
>-|TRBV11-2|TRBJ2-5|TRBD1
TGTGCCAGCAGCCCGCGACAGGGCCAAGGGGAGACCCAGTACTTC
CASSPRQGQGETQYF
>-|TRBV4-1|TRBJ2-3|-
TGCGCCAGCAGCCAAGAAAGGACCAGCGGGACAGGCCCGATCCCTAGCACAGATACGCAGTATTTT
CASSQERTSGTGPIPSTDTQYF
>-|TRBV7-2|TRBJ1-4|TRBD1
TGTGCCAGCAGCTTTAAATGGACAGGGGAAAAACTGTTTTTT
CASSFKWTGEKLFF
>-|TRBV5-1|TRBJ2-7|TRBD1
TGCGCCAGCAGCTCCCGGGACAGGGGTCCCTACGAGCAGTACTTC
CASSSRDRGPYEQYF
>-|TRBV7-2|TRBJ1-1|-
TGTGCCAGCAGCCTTACTATTCGAACTGAAGCTTTCTTT
CASSLTIRTEAFF
>few|TRBV21-1|TRBJ2-7|-
TGTGCCAGCAGCGCCAGCGACGAGCAGTACTTC
CASSASDEQYF
>-|TRBV2|TRBJ1-4|-
TGTGCCAGCAGTGAAAGCCTGGGCCCAGATGAAAAACTGTTTTTT
CASSESLGPDEKLFF
>-|TRBV10-2|TRBJ2-1|TRBD1
TGCGCCAGCACCGCCGGGGACAGGTTTTTCGGTGAGCAGTTCTTC
CASTAGDRFFGEQFF
>-|TRBV10-3|TRBJ1-1|-
TGTGCCATCAGTAACAGGGTCGACACTGAAGCTTTCTTT
CAISNRVDTEAFF
>-|TRBV18|TRBJ2-1|TRBD2
TGTGCCAGCTCCGGTGGACTAGCGGGGACGAATGAGCAGTTCTTC
CASSGGLAGTNEQFF
>-|TRBV7-6|TRBJ2-5|TRBD2
TGTGCCAGCAGCCCAGGACTAGCGGGGGACCTCTTCCAAGAGACCCAGTACTTC
CASSPGLAGDLFQETQYF
>once|TRBV19|TRBJ2-7|TRBD2
TGTGCCAGTAGTAGTCTAGCGGGCGTCTCCTACGAGCAGTACTTC
CASSSLAGVSYEQYF
>-|TRBV7-9|TRBJ2-3|TRBD1
TGTGCCAGCACCTTCCGGAAGACAGGGGGAACGGATACGCAGTATTTT
CASTFRKTGGTDTQYF
>once|TRBV4-3|TRBJ2-1|TRBD2
TGCGCCAGCAGCCAAGATCTGATCGGAGCGGGGGGGCCGAATGAGCAGTTCTTC
CASSQDLIGAGGPNEQFF
>-|TRBV10-3|TRBJ2-1|TRBD2
TGTGCCATCAGCCCCACGAGCGGGGACAATGAGCAGTTCTTC
CAISPTSGDNEQFF
>few|TRBV6-1|TRBJ2-2|-
TGTGCCAGCAGTGGTCGACGGGACACCGGGGAGCTGTTTTTT
CASSGRRDTGELFF
>-|TRBV20-1|TRBJ1-1|-
TGCAGTGCTGAGGTCTCCACTGAAGCTTTCTTT
CSAEVSTEAFF
>-|TRBV27|TRBJ2-7|-
TGTGCCAGCAGTTTCTCCGAGCAGTACTTC
CASSFSEQYF
>-|TRBV7-9|TRBJ1-4|-
TGTGCCAGCAGCTCCTTAGAGGGAAAACTGTTTTTT
CASSSLEGKLFF
>-|TRBV19|TRBJ2-7|-
TGTGCCAGTAGTAACAGGGATTCCTCCTACGAGCAGTACTTC
CASSNRDSSYEQYF
>-|TRBV7-2|TRBJ1-3|-
TGTGCCAGCAGCTTAGACAGGGTTGGAAACACCATATATTTT
CASSLDRVGNTIYF
>-|TRBV7-9|TRBJ2-2|TRBD1
TGTGCCAGCAGCTACCCGGGACAGGGCCGCACCGGGGAGCTGTTTTTT
CASSYPGQGRTGELFF
>-|TRBV7-9|TRBJ1-1|-
TGTGCCAGTACGGCCCGGGGGGACACTGAAGCTTTCTTT
CASTARGDTEAFF
>-|TRBV5-5|TRBJ2-7|TRBD2
TGTGCCAGCAGCTCCCCCCCGGGCGGGGGTTCCCACGAGCAGTACTTC
CASSSPPGGGSHEQYF
>-|TRBV2|TRBJ2-2|-
TGTGCCAGCAGCCAAGGGGAGGCAGGGGAGCTGTTTTTT
CASSQGEAGELFF
>-|TRBV19|TRBJ1-5|TRBD1
TGTGCCAGTAGCCTGTCAGGGGGAAGAGGTCAGCCCCAGCATTTT
CASSLSGGRGQPQHF
>-|TRBV6-6|TRBJ1-5|TRBD1
TGTGCCAGCAGACAGGGGGCCGGGCAGCCCCAGCATTTT
CASRQGAGQPQHF